These T cell receptor beta chains were read from a single sample in a study of control samples from healthy donors and cancer patients. The repertoire was sequenced with immunoSEQ multiplex PCR; TCRdb's copy has only in-frame clones and lacks some. This sample has 55,000 to 65,000 clones; more than 70% occur once, and the top ten carry about 12%. Material: PBMCs. These receptors originate from a woman between 55 and 75 years old with lung cancer. CDR3s include the opening cysteine and the closing phenylalanine or tryptophan. D genes are given only for firm matches. Clone size, where shown, is once, few, many, or a class for clones that have expanded.

>TRBV4-1|-|TRBJ2-5|TRBD1
CASSPRDSQETQYF
TGCGCCAGCAGCCCTAGGGACAGCCAAGAGACCCAGTACTTC
>TRBV5-1|-|TRBJ1-3|TRBD1
CASSSTGQASGNTIYF
TGCGCCAGCAGCTCCACCGGACAGGCCTCTGGAAACACCATATATTTT
>TRBV19|-|TRBJ2-1|-
CASSIGQDYNEQFF
TGTGCCAGTAGTATAGGTCAGGACTACAATGAGCAGTTCTTC
>TRBV19|-|TRBJ1-3|-
CASRRGALDTIYF
TGTGCCAGCCGGCGGGGAGCTCTTGACACCATATATTTT
>TRBV11-2|-|TRBJ1-1|-
CASSPAGPRNRRTEAFF
TGTGCCAGCAGCCCTGCGGGACCACGGAACCGCAGGACTGAAGCTTTCTTT
>TRBV3-1/TRBV3-2|few|TRBJ1-3|TRBD1
CASSLGTGSGNTIYF
TGTGCCAGCAGCCTGGGGACAGGCTCTGGAAACACCATATATTTT
>TRBV5-4|-|TRBJ2-7|-
CASSSQRYTYEQYF
TGTGCCAGCAGCTCCCAGCGGTATACCTACGAGCAGTACTTC
>TRBV6-5|-|TRBJ2-1|TRBD1
CASSRDRALREQFF
TGTGCCAGCAGCCGGGACAGGGCCTTAAGGGAGCAGTTCTTC
>TRBV19|-|TRBJ2-7|-
CATPGLDSYEQYF
TGTGCCACCCCGGGACTCGACTCCTACGAGCAGTACTTC
>TRBV6-5|-|TRBJ1-5|-
CASSSGQSFNQPQHF
TGTGCCAGCAGTTCCGGTCAGTCTTTCAATCAGCCCCAGCATTTT
>TRBV7-9|-|TRBJ2-7|TRBD2
CASSPTSGGSEQYF
TGTGCCAGCAGCCCGACTAGCGGGGGCAGCGAGCAGTACTTC
>TRBV7-9|-|TRBJ1-6|-
CASSLGASQSNSPLHF
TGTGCCAGCAGCTTGGGGGCCTCCCAGTCTAATTCACCCCTCCACTTT
>TRBV11-2|-|TRBJ2-5|-
CASSLEGQFQYF
TGTGCCAGCAGCTTAGAAGGACAGTTTCAGTACTTC
>TRBV5-1|-|TRBJ2-7|TRBD2
CASSAGLVPYEQYF
TGCGCCAGCAGCGCGGGACTAGTACCGTACGAGCAGTACTTC
>TRBV30|-|TRBJ1-5|-
CAWNTPVKPQHF
TGTGCCTGGAACACCCCAGTCAAGCCCCAGCATTTT
>TRBV6-6|-|TRBJ2-3|TRBD2
CASSYWGGGAVDTQYF
TGTGCCAGCAGTTACTGGGGCGGGGGGGCCGTAGATACGCAGTATTTT
>TRBV9|-|TRBJ2-7|-
CASSVHRESEQYF
TGTGCCAGCAGCGTTCACCGGGAGTCGGAGCAGTACTTC
>TRBV10-3|-|TRBJ1-1|-
CAISESARVVTEAFF
TGTGCCATCAGTGAGTCGGCCAGGGTGGTGACTGAAGCTTTCTTT
>TRBV21-1|-|TRBJ2-5|-
CASSARTVPETQYF
TGTGCCAGCAGCGCCCGGACAGTCCCGGAGACCCAGTACTTC
>TRBV5-1|few|TRBJ1-1|TRBD1
CASRQDRGLGNTEAFF
TGCGCCAGCAGGCAAGACAGGGGGCTGGGGAACACTGAAGCTTTCTTT
>TRBV18|-|TRBJ2-7|TRBD1
CASSDRVAYEQYF
TGTGCCAGCTCAGACAGGGTAGCCTACGAGCAGTACTTC
>TRBV9|-|TRBJ2-5|TRBD2
CASSPGLAGVETQYF
TGTGCCAGCAGCCCGGGACTAGCGGGAGTTGAGACCCAGTACTTC